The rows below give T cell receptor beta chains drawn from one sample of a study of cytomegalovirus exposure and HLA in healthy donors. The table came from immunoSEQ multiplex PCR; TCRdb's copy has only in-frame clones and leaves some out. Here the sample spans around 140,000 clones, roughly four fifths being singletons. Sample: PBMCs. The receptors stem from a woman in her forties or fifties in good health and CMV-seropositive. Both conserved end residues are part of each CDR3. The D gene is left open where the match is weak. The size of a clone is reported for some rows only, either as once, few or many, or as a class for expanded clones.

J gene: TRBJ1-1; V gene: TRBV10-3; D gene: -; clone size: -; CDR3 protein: CAISEVGAEGAFF; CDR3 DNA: TGTGCCATCAGTGAAGTAGGGGCCGAAGGGGCTTTCTTT
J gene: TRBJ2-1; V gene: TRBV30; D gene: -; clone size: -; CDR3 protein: CAWPFCRKAEGTMRANEQFF; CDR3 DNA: TGTGCCTGGCCTTTTTGCCGGAAAGCGGAGGGCACAATGAGGGCCAATGAGCAGTTCTTC
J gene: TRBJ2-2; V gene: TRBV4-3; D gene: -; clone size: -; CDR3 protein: CASSSLAGATSAGELFF; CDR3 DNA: TGCGCCAGCAGCTCCCTCGCGGGGGCAACTAGTGCCGGGGAGCTGTTTTTT
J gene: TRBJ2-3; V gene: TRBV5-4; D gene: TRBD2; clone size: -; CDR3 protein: CASSPRGGGTDTQYF; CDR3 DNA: TGTGCCAGCAGTCCACGGGGGGGAGGCACAGATACGCAGTATTTT
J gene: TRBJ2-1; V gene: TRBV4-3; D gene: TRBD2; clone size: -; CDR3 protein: CASSQVGTSNEQFF; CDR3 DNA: TGCGCCAGCAGCCAAGTAGGGACTAGCAATGAGCAGTTCTTC
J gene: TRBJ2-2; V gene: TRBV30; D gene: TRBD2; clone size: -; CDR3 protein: CAWRRLAGGGNTGELFF; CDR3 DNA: TGTGCCTGGAGGAGACTAGCGGGGGGGGGTAACACCGGGGAGCTGTTTTTT
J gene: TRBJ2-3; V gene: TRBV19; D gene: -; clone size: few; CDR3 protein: CASSIVQGTDTQYF; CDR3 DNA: TGTGCCAGTAGTATAGTTCAGGGCACAGATACGCAGTATTTT
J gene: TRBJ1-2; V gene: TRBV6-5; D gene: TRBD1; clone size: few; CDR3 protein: CASRRQGIGNGYTF; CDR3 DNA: TGTGCCAGCAGACGACAGGGAATTGGAAATGGCTACACCTTC
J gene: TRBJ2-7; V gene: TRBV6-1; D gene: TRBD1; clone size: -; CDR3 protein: CASRKGQGSGYEQYF; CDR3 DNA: TGTGCCAGCAGAAAAGGACAGGGATCGGGCTACGAGCAGTACTTC
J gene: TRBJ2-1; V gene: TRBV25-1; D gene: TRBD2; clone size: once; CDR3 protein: CASSDLLAGGSDEQFF; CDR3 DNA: TGTGCCAGCAGTGACCTACTAGCGGGGGGTAGCGATGAGCAGTTCTTC
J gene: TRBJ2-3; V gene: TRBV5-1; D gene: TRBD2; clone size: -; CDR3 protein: CASSQATSGRTDTQYF; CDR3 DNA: TGCGCCAGCAGCCAAGCGACTAGCGGGAGAACAGATACGCAGTATTTT
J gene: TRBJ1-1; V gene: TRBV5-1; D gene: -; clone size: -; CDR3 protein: CASSLEAGGTEAFF; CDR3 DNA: TGCGCCAGCAGCTTGGAGGCCGGGGGCACTGAAGCTTTCTTT
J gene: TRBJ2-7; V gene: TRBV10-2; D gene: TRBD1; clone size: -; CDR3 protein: CASRNPGTGDYEQYF; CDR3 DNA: TGCGCCAGCAGAAACCCCGGGACAGGGGATTACGAGCAGTACTTC
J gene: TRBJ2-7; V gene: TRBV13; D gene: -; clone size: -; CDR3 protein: CASSSDNYEQYF; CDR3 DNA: TGTGCCAGCAGCTCCGACAACTACGAGCAGTACTTC
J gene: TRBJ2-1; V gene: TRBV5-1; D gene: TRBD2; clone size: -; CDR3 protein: CASSPRGSGQFSYNEQFF; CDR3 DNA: TGCGCCAGCAGCCCCCGGGGTAGCGGGCAATTCTCCTACAATGAGCAGTTCTTC